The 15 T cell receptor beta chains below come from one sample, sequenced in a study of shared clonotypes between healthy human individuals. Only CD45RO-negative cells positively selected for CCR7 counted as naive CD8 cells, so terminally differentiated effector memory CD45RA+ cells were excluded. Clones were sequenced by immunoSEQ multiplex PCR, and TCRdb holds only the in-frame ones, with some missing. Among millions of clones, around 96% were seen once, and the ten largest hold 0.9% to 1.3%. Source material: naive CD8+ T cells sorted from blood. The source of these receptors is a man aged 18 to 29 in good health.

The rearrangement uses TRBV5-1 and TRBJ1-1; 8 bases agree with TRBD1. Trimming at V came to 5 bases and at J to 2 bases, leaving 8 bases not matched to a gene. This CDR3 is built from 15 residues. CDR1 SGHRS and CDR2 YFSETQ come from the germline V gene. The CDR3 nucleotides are TGCGCCAGCAGTTTAGGACAGGGCGCTAACACTGAAGCTTTCTTT. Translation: CASSLGQGANTEAFF.

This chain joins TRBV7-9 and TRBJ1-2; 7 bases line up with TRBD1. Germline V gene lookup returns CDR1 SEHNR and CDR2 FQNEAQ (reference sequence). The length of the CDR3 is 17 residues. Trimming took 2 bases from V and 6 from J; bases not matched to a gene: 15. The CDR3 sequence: CASSLPQDRATGDGYTF. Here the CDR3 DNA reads TGTGCCAGCAGCTTACCCCAGGACCGGGCTACAGGGGATGGCTACACCTTC.

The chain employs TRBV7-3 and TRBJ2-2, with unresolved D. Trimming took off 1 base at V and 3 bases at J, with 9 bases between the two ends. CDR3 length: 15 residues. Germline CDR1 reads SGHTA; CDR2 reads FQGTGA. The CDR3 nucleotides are TGTGCCAGCAGCTTAATGGGGTACGACACCGGGGAGCTGTTTTTT. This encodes CASSLMGYDTGELFF.

The CDR3: CASSPYRTVNEQFF. In nucleotides, the CDR3 is TGTGCCAGCAGTCCCTACCGGACAGTTAATGAGCAGTTCTTC. This chain joins TRBV27 and TRBJ2-1; possible D gene TRBD1, 6 bases. Looked up from germline, CDR1 is MNHEY and CDR2 is SMNVEV (reference sequence). The CDR3 runs to 14 residues. Trimming took 5 bases from V and 7 from J, leaving 15 bases between them.

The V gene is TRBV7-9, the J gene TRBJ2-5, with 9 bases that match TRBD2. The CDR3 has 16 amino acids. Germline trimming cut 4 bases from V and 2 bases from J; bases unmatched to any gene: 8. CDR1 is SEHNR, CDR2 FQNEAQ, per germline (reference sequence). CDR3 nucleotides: TGTGCCAGCAGCTACGCCGCGGGGGGGGAACAAGAGACCCAGTACTTC. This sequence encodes CASSYAAGGEQETQYF.

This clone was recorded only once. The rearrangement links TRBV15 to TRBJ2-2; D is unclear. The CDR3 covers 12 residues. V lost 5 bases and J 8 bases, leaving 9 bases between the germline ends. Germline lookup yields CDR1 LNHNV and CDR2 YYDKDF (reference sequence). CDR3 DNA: TGTGCCACCAGCGGTCTCTTGGGGGAGCTGTTTTTT. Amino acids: CATSGLLGELFF.

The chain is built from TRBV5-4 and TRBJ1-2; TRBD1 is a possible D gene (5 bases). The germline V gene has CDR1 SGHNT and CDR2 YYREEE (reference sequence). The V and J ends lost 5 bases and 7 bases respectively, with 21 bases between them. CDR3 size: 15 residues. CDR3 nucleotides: TGTGCCAGCAGTTGCGGAGTAGGGGAGGGGTGTGGCTACACCTTC. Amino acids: CASSCGVGEGCGYTF.

The CDR3 DNA follows: TGTGCCAGCAGTCGGTGGGATATAAAAGCTTTCTTT. Translation: CASSRWDIKAFF. The rearrangement joins TRBV28 to TRBJ1-1; no clear D gene. Trimming stripped 5 bases from V and 9 bases from J, with 13 bases between. The CDR3 has 12 residues. The germline CDR1 and CDR2 sequences are MDHEN and SYDVKM.

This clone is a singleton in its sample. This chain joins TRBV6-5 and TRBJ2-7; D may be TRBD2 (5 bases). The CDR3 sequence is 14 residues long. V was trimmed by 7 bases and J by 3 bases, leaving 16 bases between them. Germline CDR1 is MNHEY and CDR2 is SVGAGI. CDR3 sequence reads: CASTEGLGDYEQYF. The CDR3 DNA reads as TGTGCCAGCACCGAAGGACTCGGCGACTACGAGCAGTACTTC.

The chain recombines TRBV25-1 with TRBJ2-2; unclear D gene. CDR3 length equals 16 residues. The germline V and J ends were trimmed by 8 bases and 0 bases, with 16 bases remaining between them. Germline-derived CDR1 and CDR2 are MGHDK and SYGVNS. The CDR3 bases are TGTGCCAGCTTACGGACGGAGATCACGAACACCGGGGAGCTGTTTTTT. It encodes CASLRTEITNTGELFF.

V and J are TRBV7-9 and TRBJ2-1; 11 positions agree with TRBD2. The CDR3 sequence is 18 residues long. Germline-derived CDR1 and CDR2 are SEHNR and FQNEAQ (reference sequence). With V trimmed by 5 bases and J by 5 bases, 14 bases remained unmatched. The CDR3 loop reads CASSGLRTSGPTNNEQFF. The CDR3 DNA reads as TGTGCCAGCAGCGGTCTTCGGACTAGCGGGCCCACCAACAATGAGCAGTTCTTC. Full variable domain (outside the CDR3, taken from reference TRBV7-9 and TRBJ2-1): DTGVSQNPRHKITKRGQNVTFRCDPISEHNRLYWYRQTLGQGPEFLTYFQNEAQLEKSRLLSDRFSAERPKGSFSTLEIQRTEQGDSAMYLCASSGLRTSGPTNNEQFFGPGTRLTVL.

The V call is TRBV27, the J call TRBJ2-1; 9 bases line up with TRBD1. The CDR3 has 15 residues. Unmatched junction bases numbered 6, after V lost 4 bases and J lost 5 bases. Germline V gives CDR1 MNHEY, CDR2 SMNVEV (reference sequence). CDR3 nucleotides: TGTGCCAGCAGTTCTGGGACAGGGTTGGACAATGAGCAGTTCTTC. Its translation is CASSSGTGLDNEQFF.

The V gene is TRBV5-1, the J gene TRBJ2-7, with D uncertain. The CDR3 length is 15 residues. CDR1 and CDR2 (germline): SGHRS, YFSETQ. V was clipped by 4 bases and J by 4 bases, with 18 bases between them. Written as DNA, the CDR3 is TGCGCCAGCAGCCTAGATAGGACCGATAATTACGAGCAGTACTTC. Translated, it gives CASSLDRTDNYEQYF.

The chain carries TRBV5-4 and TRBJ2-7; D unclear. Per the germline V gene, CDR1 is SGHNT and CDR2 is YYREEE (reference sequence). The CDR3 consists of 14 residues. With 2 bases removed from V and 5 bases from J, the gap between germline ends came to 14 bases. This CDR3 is CASSFGSGENEQYF. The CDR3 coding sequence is TGTGCCAGCAGCTTTGGTTCTGGCGAGAACGAGCAGTACTTC.

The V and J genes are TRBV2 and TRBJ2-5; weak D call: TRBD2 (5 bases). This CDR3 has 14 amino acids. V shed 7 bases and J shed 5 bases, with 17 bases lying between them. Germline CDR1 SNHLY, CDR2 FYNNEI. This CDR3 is CASTEDGVRETQYF. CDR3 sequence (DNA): TGTGCCAGCACGGAGGATGGGGTTCGGGAGACCCAGTACTTC.